Listed here are 31 T cell receptor beta chains from one sample, sequenced in a study of cytotoxic CD8 clonotypes in ibrutinib-treated CLL. Profiling relied on immunoSEQ multiplex PCR, and the TCRdb table lists in-frame clones only, not all of them. In the table there are about 39,000 clones, roughly two thirds of which are singletons. The sample consisted of PBMCs, taken at disease progression, from a patient treated with ibrutinib. Receptors were obtained from a human donor with chronic lymphocytic leukemia.

This chain links TRBV15 with TRBJ2-7, with TRBD1 as a possible D gene (6 bases). This CDR3 has 13 amino acids. Trimming removed 3 bases at V and 3 bases at J, with 9 bases between. Germline V gene data show CDR1 as LNHNV and CDR2 as YYDKDF (reference sequence). CDR3 in amino acids: CATSRATGYEQYF. The CDR3 DNA reads as TGTGCCACCAGCAGGGCGACAGGCTACGAGCAGTACTTC.

This clone came up once. The V call is TRBV4-1, the J call TRBJ2-7; D not certain. The CDR3 runs 13 residues. From germline, CDR1 is MGHRA and CDR2 YSYEKL. V gave up 4 bases and J gave up 1 base, with 8 bases separating them. CDR3: CASSLSVSYEQYF. The CDR3 DNA reads TGCGCCAGCAGCCTAAGCGTGTCCTACGAGCAGTACTTC.

The V call is TRBV20-1, the J call TRBJ1-2; no clear D gene. The CDR3 is 10 amino acids. Germline CDR1 DFQATT, CDR2 SNEGSKA (reference sequence). V was pared by 7 bases and J by 6 bases, with 9 bases between. The CDR3 region has the DNA TGCAGTGTGGGCCCAAATGGCTACACCTTC. Protein sequence: CSVGPNGYTF.

This clone was seen more than once but under ten times. CDR3 sequence (DNA): TGCGCCAGCAGCCAAGATGGGACTAGAACCTCATACTCCTACGAGCAGTACTTC. It encodes CASSQDGTRTSYSYEQYF. V is TRBV4-1 and J is TRBJ2-7, with 8 bases lining up with TRBD2. J lost 0 bases, V lost 0 bases, and 10 bases had no gene match. Germline-derived CDR1 and CDR2 are MGHRA and YSYEKL. This CDR3 is built from 18 residues.

The rearrangement uses TRBV7-8 and TRBJ1-5; possibly TRBD1 for D (5 bases). The length of the CDR3 is 17 residues. Germline loops: CDR1 SGHVS, CDR2 FQNEAQ. V was trimmed by 5 bases and J by 4 bases, leaving 21 bases between them. The CDR3 DNA follows: TGTGCCAGCAGCCCACGCCGCAGGGAGGAGGTTAATCAGCCCCAGCATTTT. Translation gives CASSPRRREEVNQPQHF.

This clone showed up just a few times. The V gene is TRBV18, the J gene TRBJ2-7; D is unresolved. Germline V gene data show CDR1 as KGHSH and CDR2 as LQKENI. Trimming cost V 0 bases and J 2 bases, with 2 bases left between them. The CDR3 covers 12 residues. CDR3 DNA: TGTGCCAGCTCACCACCGACCTACGAGCAGTACTTC. The encoded protein is CASSPPTYEQYF.

In its sample, this clone was seen once. The chain joins TRBV6-4 to TRBJ2-2; tentatively, D is TRBD2 (5 bases). V was cut by 0 bases and J by 5 bases, with 7 bases left in between. This CDR3 is built from 14 residues. The V gene's germline CDR1 is MRHNA and CDR2 SNTAGT. CDR3 protein: CASSDSAGTGELFF. The CDR3 DNA reads TGTGCCAGCAGTGACTCGGCGGGTACCGGGGAGCTGTTTTTT.

The genes are TRBV5-1 and TRBJ2-3; TRBD2 matches 8 bases. J gave up 1 base and V 0 bases, and 7 bases lay outside the gene matches. Germline CDR1 SGHRS, CDR2 YFSETQ. CDR3 size: 17 residues. This chain's CDR3 is CASSLEGAGAGTDTQYF. In DNA, the CDR3 is TGCGCCAGCAGCTTGGAAGGAGCGGGAGCCGGCACAGATACGCAGTATTTT.

This rearrangement joins TRBV6-5 to TRBJ2-3; a weak D match, TRBD2 (5 bases). Germline lookup yields CDR1 MNHEY and CDR2 SVGAGI. There are 13 residues in the CDR3. The germline V and J ends were trimmed by 6 bases and 2 bases, with 9 bases remaining between them. The CDR3 sequence is CASSFDYTDTQYF. The DNA for the CDR3 is TGTGCCAGCAGCTTTGACTACACAGATACGCAGTATTTT.

The CDR3 loop reads CASRDTSLDTQYF. The CDR3 DNA follows: TGTGCCAGCCGGGACACCTCCTTGGATACGCAGTATTTT. The V gene is TRBV2, the J gene TRBJ2-3; D perhaps matches TRBD1 (6 bases). V dropped 8 bases and J dropped 6 bases, with 15 bases sitting between them. The CDR3 has 13 residues. Germline V gene lookup returns CDR1 SNHLY and CDR2 FYNNEI.

CDR3 loop: CASATGAPGAKNIQYF. In DNA form, the CDR3 reads TGTGCCAGCGCTACAGGGGCCCCAGGGGCCAAAAACATTCAGTACTTC. The V gene is TRBV11-2, the J gene TRBJ2-4; 7 nucleotides agree with TRBD1. Per germline, CDR1 SGHAT and CDR2 FQNNGV. The J segment lost 1 base and the V segment lost 8 bases, leaving 11 bases of the junction unmatched. The CDR3 runs to 16 residues.

The chain uses TRBV11-2 and TRBJ1-6; D might be TRBD1 (6 bases). Germline V gives CDR1 SGHAT, CDR2 FQNNGV. The CDR3 spans 16 residues. V was shortened by 4 bases and J by 10 bases, with 20 bases between the two germline ends. In nucleotides, the CDR3 is TGTGCCAGCAGCTCGGAAATACAGGGAAGGGGCTCACCCCTCCACTTT. It codes for CASSSEIQGRGSPLHF.

This sequence joins TRBV6-6 and TRBJ2-2, with TRBD2 matching over 10 bases. The CDR3 covers 14 residues. The V segment lost 4 bases and the J segment 4 bases; nucleotides outside the gene matches: 0. Germline V gene sequence: CDR1 MNHNY, CDR2 SVGAGI (reference sequence). The CDR3: CASSSSGGTGELFF. The CDR3 bases are TGTGCCAGCAGTTCTAGCGGGGGCACCGGGGAGCTGTTTTTT.

For the CDR3, the DNA is TGTGCCAGCAGCTTGGGGATGACCTTTGAAGCTTTCTTT. This sequence encodes CASSLGMTFEAFF. This chain uses TRBV5-6 with TRBJ1-1; D remains ambiguous. This CDR3 comprises 13 residues. Trimming removed 0 bases at V and 7 bases at J, with 10 bases between. CDR1 is SGHDT and CDR2 is YYEEEE in the germline V gene.

This clone was seen just once. The CDR3 here is CASSQDLQGNYGYTF. The CDR3 DNA reads TGTGCCAGCAGCCAAGATCTTCAGGGTAACTATGGCTACACCTTC. The chain links TRBV14 to TRBJ1-2; tentative D call: TRBD1 (5 bases). The CDR3 consists of 15 residues. Trimming took off 0 bases at V and 1 base at J, with 9 bases between the two ends. Germline lookup yields CDR1 SGHDN and CDR2 FVKESK.

This chain uses TRBV10-3 with TRBJ2-3; D is uncertain. V gave up 0 bases and J gave up 0 bases, with 10 bases separating them. Per germline, CDR1 ENHRY and CDR2 SYGVKD. The CDR3 covers 16 residues. DNA for the CDR3: TGTGCCATCAGTGAGTCTGCGGCAACGAGCACAGATACGCAGTATTTT. Its protein is CAISESAATSTDTQYF.

This clone came up once. CDR3 sequence: CAISETDTSYEQYF. As DNA, the CDR3 is TGTGCCATCAGTGAGACCGACACCTCCTACGAGCAGTACTTC. The chain joins TRBV10-3 to TRBJ2-7; D gene unclear. The germline V and J ends were trimmed by 2 bases and 0 bases, with 8 bases remaining between them. Germline lookup yields CDR1 ENHRY and CDR2 SYGVKD. This CDR3 has 14 residues.

The chain combines TRBV28 with TRBJ2-1; D unresolved. The length of the CDR3 is 13 residues. Trimming removed 8 bases from V and 0 bases from J, with 8 bases in between. The germline CDR1 and CDR2 sequences are MDHEN and SYDVKM. The CDR3 nucleotides are TGTGCCAGCCTAGGTTTCTCCTACAATGAGCAGTTCTTC. Its protein product is CASLGFSYNEQFF.

The chain carries TRBV7-2 and TRBJ2-7; TRBD1 matches at 10 bases. The CDR3 totals 14 residues. Germline CDR1 and CDR2: SGHTA and FQGNSA. After removal of 3 bases from V and 3 bases from J, the junction contained 2 bases not matched to a gene. This CDR3 reads CASSFGTGDYEQYF. CDR3 in DNA: TGTGCCAGCAGCTTCGGGACAGGGGACTACGAGCAGTACTTC.

V gene TRBV11-3 combines with J gene TRBJ2-1; D may correspond to TRBD1 or TRBD2 (5 bases each). CDR1 is SGHNT, CDR2 YENEEA, per germline. The CDR3 runs 14 residues. Deletions cut 5 bases from V and 8 bases from J, with 16 bases between. CDR3 in amino acids: CASSRTGTGDEQFF. CDR3 DNA: TGTGCCAGCAGCCGTACCGGGACCGGGGATGAGCAGTTCTTC.

The chain employs TRBV2 and TRBJ1-1, with D possibly being TRBD1 (5 bases). V lost 4 bases to trimming and J lost 5 bases, with 14 bases between them. Per germline, CDR1 SNHLY and CDR2 FYNNEI. CDR3 length: 14 residues. CDR3 sequence reads: CASSVPGTTTEAFF. The CDR3 nucleotides read TGTGCCAGCAGTGTACCCGGGACCACAACTGAAGCTTTCTTT.

This chain links TRBV11-3 with TRBJ1-4; D gene ambiguous. V dropped 1 base and J dropped 12 bases, with 6 bases sitting between them. Germline CDR1 SGHNT, CDR2 YENEEA. This CDR3 has 11 amino acids. CDR3 in DNA: TGTGCCAGCAGCTTAGGGACGGAACTGTTTTTT. Amino acids: CASSLGTELFF.

The chain links TRBV10-3 to TRBJ2-1; TRBD2 matches at 9 bases. Per germline, CDR1 ENHRY and CDR2 SYGVKD. V dropped 2 bases and J dropped 7; count of bases not matched to a gene: 15. CDR3 size: 18 residues. The CDR3: CAISERDRGGVKGNEQFF. The CDR3 nucleotides are TGTGCCATCAGTGAGCGGGACCGCGGGGGGGTAAAAGGAAATGAGCAGTTCTTC.

This sequence joins TRBV27 and TRBJ2-7, with D uncertain. Deletions cut 6 bases from V and 0 bases from J, with 12 bases between. Looked up from germline, CDR1 is MNHEY and CDR2 is SMNVEV (reference sequence). The CDR3 has 14 residues. The CDR3 sequence: CASRTRPSSYEQYF. The CDR3 DNA reads as TGTGCCAGCAGGACCAGGCCCTCCTCCTACGAGCAGTACTTC.

The chain employs TRBV14 and TRBJ2-7, with 9 bases fitting TRBD1. The CDR3 covers 13 residues. The V segment lost 3 bases and the J segment 5 bases; nucleotides outside the gene matches: 2. Per germline, CDR1 SGHDN and CDR2 FVKESK. This CDR3 is CASSHWTGDEQYF. In nucleotides, the CDR3 is TGTGCCAGCAGCCACTGGACAGGGGACGAGCAGTACTTC.

This chain uses TRBV29-1 with TRBJ2-7; D is perhaps TRBD1 (5 bases). From germline, CDR1 is SQVTM and CDR2 ANQGSEA. The germline V and J ends were trimmed by 2 bases and 4 bases, with 6 bases remaining between them. This CDR3 has 11 amino acids. CDR3 protein: CSVERGYEQYF. The CDR3 DNA follows: TGCAGCGTTGAAAGGGGATACGAGCAGTACTTC.

A single count supports this clone. CDR3 bases: TGTGCCAGCAGCTTAGCCGGGGTTCTAGAGACCCAGTACTTC. Protein: CASSLAGVLETQYF. The V call is TRBV7-9, the J call TRBJ2-5; D may be TRBD2 (5 bases). CDR1 is SEHNR, CDR2 FQNEAQ, per germline (reference sequence). This CDR3 contains 14 residues. The ends were cut back, 0 bases at V and 4 bases at J, with 9 bases in the middle. Variable domain in full (rest from reference TRBV7-9 and TRBJ2-5): DTGVSQNPRHKITKRGQNVTFRCDPISEHNRLYWYRQTLGQGPEFLTYFQNEAQLEKSRLLSDRFSAERPKGSFSTLEIQRTEQGDSAMYLCASSLAGVLETQYFGPGTRLLVL.

CDR3 region: CASSITSQETQYF. CDR3 coding DNA: TGTGCCAGTAGTATAACTAGCCAAGAGACCCAGTACTTC. The chain employs TRBV19 and TRBJ2-5; tentative D call: TRBD2 (5 bases). The germline V gene encodes CDR1 LNHDA and CDR2 SQIVND (reference sequence). The CDR3 sequence is 13 residues long. V was cut by 2 bases and J by 1 base, with 5 bases left in between.

The V and J genes are TRBV11-3 and TRBJ2-3, with 8 positions matching TRBD2. J gave up 1 base and V 4 bases, and 13 bases lay outside the gene matches. From germline, CDR1 is SGHNT and CDR2 YENEEA. The CDR3 is made up of 18 amino acids. The CDR3 DNA follows: TGTGCCAGCAGCTCCCCAGGGACTAGTCTCTCTGGCACAGATACGCAGTATTTT. The encoded protein is CASSSPGTSLSGTDTQYF.

The rearrangement links TRBV28 to TRBJ2-7, with D unclear. CDR1 is MDHEN, CDR2 SYDVKM, per germline. CDR3 length equals 11 residues. Trimming took 4 bases from V and 1 from J, leaving 2 bases between them. The CDR3 is CASSWSYEQYF. The DNA of the CDR3 is TGTGCCAGCAGTTGGTCCTACGAGCAGTACTTC. The full variable domain, with the rest looked up from reference TRBV28 and TRBJ2-7, is DVKVTQSSRYLVKRTGEKVFLECVQDMDHENMFWYRQDPGLGLRLIYFSYDVKMKEKGDIPEGYSVSREKKERFSLILESASTNQTSMYLCASSWSYEQYFGPGTRLTVT.

The chain's CDR3 is CASSQGRSGYEQYF. The CDR3 region has the DNA TGTGCCAGCAGCCAAGGACGGAGTGGCTACGAGCAGTACTTC. The J gene is TRBJ2-7, the V gene TRBV14, with D unclear. This CDR3 is 14 amino acids long. Trimming removed 1 base at V and 3 bases at J, with 10 bases between. The germline gives CDR1 SGHDN, CDR2 FVKESK. The full variable domain, with the rest looked up from reference TRBV14 and TRBJ2-7, is EAGVTQFPSHSVIEKGQTVTLRCDPISGHDNLYWYRRVMGKEIKFLLHFVKESKQDESGMPNNRFLAERTGGTYSTLKVQPAELEDSGVYFCASSQGRSGYEQYFGPGTRLTVT.